This T cell receptor beta chain was documented in a study of blood T cell repertoires in COVID-19. For the study at large: The United States, Italy and Spain were the sources of the acute and convalescent COVID-19 samples. The cDNA or gDNA used as material had been derived from T cells, B-cell-depleted T cells, or PBMCs.

About this clone itself: In the same sample, other DNA sequences code for this CDR3.

Seattle patient enrollment occurred during active infection, with longitudinal follow-up thereafter. In the study's own analysis: Estimation of nucleated cell counts was performed using reference gene primer amplification. Some clones are missing from TCRdb's copy, which holds only in-frame ones; the method was immunoSEQ multiplex PCR. V, J and clone size are those of that table, while D and trimming were read from the DNA. Of about 480,000 clones listed, about 88% were seen once; the top ten hold approximately 0.9%. The CDR3 runs 12 residues. Between the trimmed V and J ends, which lost 11 bases and 1 base, there was a span of 8 bases.

The receptor comes from a man between 18 and 29 years old with COVID-19, enrolled during active disease. The specimen sequenced was peripheral blood. The V gene is TRBV12-3 or TRBV12-4, the J gene TRBJ2-2; D not resolved. This CDR3 is CAGTRNTGELFF. CDR3 sequence (DNA): TGTGCCGGTACAAGGAACACCGGGGAGCTGTTTTTT.